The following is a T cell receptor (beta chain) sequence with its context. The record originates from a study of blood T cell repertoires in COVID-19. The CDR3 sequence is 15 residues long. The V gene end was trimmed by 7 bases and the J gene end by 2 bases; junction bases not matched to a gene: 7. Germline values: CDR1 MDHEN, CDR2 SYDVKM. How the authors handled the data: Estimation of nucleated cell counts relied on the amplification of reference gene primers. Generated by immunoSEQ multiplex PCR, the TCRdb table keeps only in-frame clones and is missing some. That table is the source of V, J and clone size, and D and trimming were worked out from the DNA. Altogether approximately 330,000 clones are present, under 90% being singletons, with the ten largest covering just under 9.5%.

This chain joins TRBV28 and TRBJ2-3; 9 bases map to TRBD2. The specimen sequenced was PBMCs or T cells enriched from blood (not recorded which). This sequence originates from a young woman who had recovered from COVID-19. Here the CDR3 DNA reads TGTGCCAGCACCCTAAGCGGGAGGCCCACAGATACGCAGTATTTT. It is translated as CASTLSGRPTDTQYF.